This entry is about one T cell receptor beta chain. CDR1 and CDR2 (germline): DFQATT, SNEGSKA (reference sequence). With 3 bases removed from V and 0 bases from J, the gap between germline ends came to 9 bases. The length of the CDR3 is 13 residues. Profiled with immunoSEQ multiplex PCR; TCRdb holds only in-frame clones, not every one. Counted here are approximately 100,000 clones, 84% occurring once; the ten biggest clones make up approximately 13%. The data were obtained in a study of blood T cell repertoires in COVID-19. Study as a whole: Specimens from acute and convalescent COVID-19 originated in the United States, Italy and Spain. Sample material is recorded as cDNA or gDNA derived from T cells, B-cell-depleted T cells, or PBMCs.

The V gene is TRBV20-1, the J gene TRBJ2-7; a possible D gene is TRBD2 (5 bases). The TCR was taken from a human donor in a cohort sampled during active or convalescent COVID-19. The sequencing sample was made of peripheral blood. The CDR3 bases are TGCAGTGCTAGTCCTGGGAGCTCCTACGAGCAGTACTTC. Its translation: CSASPGSSYEQYF.